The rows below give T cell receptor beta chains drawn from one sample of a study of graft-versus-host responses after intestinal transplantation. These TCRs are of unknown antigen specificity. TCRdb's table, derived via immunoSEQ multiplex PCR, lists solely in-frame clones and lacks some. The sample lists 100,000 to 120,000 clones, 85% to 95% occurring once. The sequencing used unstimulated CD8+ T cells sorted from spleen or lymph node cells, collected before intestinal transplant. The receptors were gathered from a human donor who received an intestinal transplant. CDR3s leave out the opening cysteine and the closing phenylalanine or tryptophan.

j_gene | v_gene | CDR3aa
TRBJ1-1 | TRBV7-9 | ASSETPEAF
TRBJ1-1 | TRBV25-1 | ASSAGTVLEAF
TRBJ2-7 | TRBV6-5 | ASSYSSGKRDEQY
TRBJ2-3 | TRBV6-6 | ASSYMRVGDTQY
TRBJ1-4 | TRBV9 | ASSAQGISEKLF
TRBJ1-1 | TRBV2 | ASSHPGQGRDTEAF
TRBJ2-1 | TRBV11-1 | ASSLQRDFSYNEQF
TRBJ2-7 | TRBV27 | ASSKRDRSYEQY
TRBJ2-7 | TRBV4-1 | ASSQDLILYEQY
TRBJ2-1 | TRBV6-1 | ASRYTGGEYNEQF
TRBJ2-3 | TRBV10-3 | AIASGRSTDTQY
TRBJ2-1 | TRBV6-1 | ASTGGTTPYSEQF
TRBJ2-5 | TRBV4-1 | ASSQVAGGEETQY
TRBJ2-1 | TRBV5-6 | ASSLGTGLYNEQF
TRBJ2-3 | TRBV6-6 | ASSYSAADTQY
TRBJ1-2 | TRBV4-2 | ASKGENYGYT